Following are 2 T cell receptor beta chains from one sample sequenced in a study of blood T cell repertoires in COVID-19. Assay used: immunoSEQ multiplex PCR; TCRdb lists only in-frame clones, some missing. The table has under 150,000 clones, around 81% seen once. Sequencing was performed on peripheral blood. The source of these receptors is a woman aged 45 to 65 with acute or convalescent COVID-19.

Here the CDR3 reads CASSFQGTSSYEQYF. The CDR3 nucleotides read TGTGCCAGCAGCTTTCAGGGGACGAGCTCCTACGAGCAGTACTTC. V is TRBV6-6 and J is TRBJ2-7, with a weak D call TRBD1 (6 bases). With 6 bases removed from V and 0 bases from J, the gap between germline ends came to 15 bases. There are 15 residues in the CDR3. Germline V gene data show CDR1 as MNHNY and CDR2 as SVGAGI (reference sequence).

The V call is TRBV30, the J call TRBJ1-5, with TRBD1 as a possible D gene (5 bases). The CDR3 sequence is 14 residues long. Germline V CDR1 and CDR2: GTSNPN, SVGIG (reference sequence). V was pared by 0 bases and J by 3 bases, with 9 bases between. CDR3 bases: TGTGCCTGGAGTGTATCAGGGTTCAATCAGCCCCAGCATTTT. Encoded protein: CAWSVSGFNQPQHF.